This is a list of T cell receptor beta chains from one sample in a study of Ad26.COV2.S vaccination and SARS-CoV-2 variants. Repertoires were generated with immunoSEQ multiplex PCR, while TCRdb's copy carries only in-frame clones and drops some. The repertoire consists of 300,000 to 450,000 clones, with about 90% occurring once and the leading ten covering about 3.9%. Here the sequenced sample was peripheral blood, taken after recovery from COVID-19. Receptors originate from a human donor who had recovered from COVID-19. Each CDR3 is given without its conserved first and last residue. Each record gives: J gene, V gene, CDR3 protein.

j_gene: TRBJ1-2
v_gene: TRBV27
CDR3aa: ASSSSWGNLNYGYT

j_gene: TRBJ1-1
v_gene: TRBV10-3
CDR3aa: AIRTIRAEAF

j_gene: TRBJ2-7
v_gene: TRBV5-8
CDR3aa: ASSLEISYEQY

j_gene: TRBJ2-5
v_gene: TRBV19
CDR3aa: ASSRDREETQY

j_gene: TRBJ2-3
v_gene: TRBV7-6
CDR3aa: ASSLGGNTDTQY

j_gene: TRBJ2-5
v_gene: TRBV9
CDR3aa: ASSQGTSGIQETQY

j_gene: TRBJ2-2
v_gene: TRBV18
CDR3aa: ASSHRTDDTGELF

j_gene: TRBJ1-2
v_gene: TRBV12-3/TRBV12-4
CDR3aa: ASTLSPGYGYT

j_gene: TRBJ1-2
v_gene: TRBV19
CDR3aa: ASSIGGQGSDSYT

j_gene: TRBJ2-7
v_gene: TRBV10-2
CDR3aa: ASSEYGENYEQY

j_gene: TRBJ2-1
v_gene: TRBV2
CDR3aa: ASMSSNEQF

j_gene: TRBJ2-2
v_gene: TRBV3-1/TRBV3-2
CDR3aa: ASSQSGDTGELF

j_gene: TRBJ1-1
v_gene: TRBV6-1
CDR3aa: ASSELGGTEAF

j_gene: TRBJ1-1
v_gene: TRBV5-6
CDR3aa: ASSPRRRPEAF

j_gene: TRBJ2-1
v_gene: TRBV19
CDR3aa: ASHTTRDNEQF

j_gene: TRBJ2-7
v_gene: TRBV19
CDR3aa: ASRGTRGSYEQY

j_gene: TRBJ1-5
v_gene: TRBV27
CDR3aa: ASSRDRFFQPQH

j_gene: TRBJ1-2
v_gene: TRBV28
CDR3aa: ASSSDRGLGGYT

j_gene: TRBJ1-3
v_gene: TRBV11-3
CDR3aa: ASSKHQGNTIY

j_gene: TRBJ1-2
v_gene: TRBV11-3
CDR3aa: ASSLGEYGYT

j_gene: TRBJ1-5
v_gene: TRBV9
CDR3aa: ASSATGNNQPQH

j_gene: TRBJ1-6
v_gene: TRBV3-1/TRBV3-2
CDR3aa: ASSQDGADDYNSPLH

j_gene: TRBJ2-1
v_gene: TRBV7-9
CDR3aa: ASSSPSGENNEQF

j_gene: TRBJ2-1
v_gene: TRBV7-9
CDR3aa: ASSTPGTGYNEQF

j_gene: TRBJ2-1
v_gene: TRBV2
CDR3aa: ASRGLGLNEQF

j_gene: TRBJ2-2
v_gene: TRBV5-1
CDR3aa: ASSGGLSGELF

j_gene: TRBJ2-1
v_gene: TRBV6-4
CDR3aa: ASSESAGGLNEQF

j_gene: TRBJ2-5
v_gene: TRBV12-5
CDR3aa: ASGLRPQGIYQETQY

j_gene: TRBJ2-7
v_gene: TRBV9
CDR3aa: ASSVGQGAAGSAYEQY

j_gene: TRBJ1-4
v_gene: TRBV27
CDR3aa: ASSPRGRFNEKLF

j_gene: TRBJ1-2
v_gene: TRBV2
CDR3aa: ARTGGHYGYT

j_gene: TRBJ2-3
v_gene: TRBV10-3
CDR3aa: AISRQVPRGTDTQY

j_gene: TRBJ2-7
v_gene: TRBV10-3
CDR3aa: AISARTSGSYEQY

j_gene: TRBJ2-7
v_gene: TRBV9
CDR3aa: ASSVEGQAIYEQY

j_gene: TRBJ2-7
v_gene: TRBV21-1
CDR3aa: ASSKSPRDLYYEQY

j_gene: TRBJ2-5
v_gene: TRBV2
CDR3aa: ASSEGWLPQETQY

j_gene: TRBJ1-2
v_gene: TRBV6-2/TRBV6-3
CDR3aa: ASSYSQGTSGYT

j_gene: TRBJ1-2
v_gene: TRBV7-2
CDR3aa: ASSSTGRNYGYT

j_gene: TRBJ2-3
v_gene: TRBV5-1
CDR3aa: ASSLSRGARTDTQY

j_gene: TRBJ1-2
v_gene: TRBV6-5
CDR3aa: ASRSGTGGLYGYT

j_gene: TRBJ1-6
v_gene: TRBV11-2
CDR3aa: ASSNRDSNSPLH

j_gene: TRBJ2-7
v_gene: TRBV5-4
CDR3aa: ASSLGRGQGNYEQY

j_gene: TRBJ2-7
v_gene: TRBV4-3
CDR3aa: ASSQGAGQLYEQY

j_gene: TRBJ1-5
v_gene: TRBV12-5
CDR3aa: ASGSGQPQH

j_gene: TRBJ1-2
v_gene: TRBV27
CDR3aa: ASSSQPNRANYAYT

j_gene: TRBJ1-5
v_gene: TRBV5-8
CDR3aa: ASSLSSGGGGQPQH

j_gene: TRBJ2-7
v_gene: TRBV6-2/TRBV6-3
CDR3aa: ASSYTSGGNYEQY

j_gene: TRBJ2-2
v_gene: TRBV5-4
CDR3aa: ASSLARGLTGELF

j_gene: TRBJ1-5
v_gene: TRBV15
CDR3aa: ATSIVGGNQPQH

j_gene: TRBJ1-5
v_gene: TRBV15
CDR3aa: ATSLYRGQPQH

j_gene: TRBJ2-7
v_gene: TRBV6-5
CDR3aa: ASRRPDKPGDEQY

j_gene: TRBJ2-7
v_gene: TRBV12-5
CDR3aa: ASGLAPYEQY

j_gene: TRBJ1-1
v_gene: TRBV2
CDR3aa: ASIRINTEAF

j_gene: TRBJ2-1
v_gene: TRBV3-1/TRBV3-2
CDR3aa: ASSQGEASNNEQF

j_gene: TRBJ2-3
v_gene: TRBV11-2
CDR3aa: ASSALTREPQNAQY

j_gene: TRBJ1-5
v_gene: TRBV12-3/TRBV12-4
CDR3aa: ASSYGQPQH

j_gene: TRBJ1-2
v_gene: TRBV9
CDR3aa: ASSPDGPAYGYT